This T cell receptor beta chain was identified during a study of identical twins. TCRdb independently ran MiXCR on the 5' RACE reads; one entry per CDR3 protein. The table has about 530,000 distinct CDR3 sequences, approximately 20% seen once. CDR1 and CDR2 (germline): LGHDT, YNNKEL (reference sequence). The J segment lost 0 bases and the V segment lost 4 bases, leaving 7 bases of the junction unmatched. The CDR3 consists of 17 residues. The same sample was also used in a study of yellow fever vaccine responses in identical twins.

Specimen: CD4+ T cells sorted from blood. The V and J genes are TRBV3-1 and TRBJ2-2; 8 nucleotides agree with TRBD1. The origin of this receptor is a young woman in good health. In DNA form, the CDR3 reads TGTGCCAGCAGCCTATTAAAGGGACAGGCGAACACCGGGGAGCTGTTTTTT. Residues: CASSLLKGQANTGELFF.